These 22 T cell receptor beta chains came from one sample sequenced in a study of CD8+ T cells in alopecia areata. Sequencing templates came from extracted RNA that was reverse transcribed into cDNA. Method: immunoSEQ multiplex PCR; TCRdb's copy keeps in-frame clones and lacks some. The table includes 200,000 to 250,000 clones, 57% detected once. The sequencing used CD4+ T cells sorted from blood, collected at week 0. The receptors derive from a human donor with alopecia areata.

This clone appeared a few times. The V and J genes are TRBV6-5 and TRBJ2-7; a possible D gene is TRBD1 (6 bases). The CDR3 totals 11 residues. Trimming took 5 bases from V and 4 from J, leaving 6 bases between them. In germline, CDR1 is MNHEY, CDR2 SVGAGI. The CDR3 here is CASSTGYEQYF. The CDR3 DNA sequence: TGTGCCAGCAGTACAGGGTACGAGCAGTACTTC.

This rearrangement joins TRBV6-5 to TRBJ1-1; D ambiguous. The germline CDR1 and CDR2 sequences are MNHEY and SVGAGI. The germline V and J ends were trimmed by 5 bases and 8 bases, with 12 bases remaining between them. The CDR3 contains 12 residues. CDR3: CASSLNGGEAFF. In DNA form, the CDR3 reads TGTGCCAGCAGTCTAAACGGAGGAGAAGCTTTCTTT.

The J gene is TRBJ1-1, the V gene TRBV7-9; D not resolved. CDR3 length: 15 amino acids. Trimming stripped 5 bases from V and 5 bases from J, with 18 bases between. Germline CDR1 reads SEHNR; CDR2 reads FQNEAQ (reference sequence). For the CDR3, the DNA is TGTGCCAGCAGCGACCTAATGGGGAGTCGGACTGAAGCTTTCTTT. Its protein product is CASSDLMGSRTEAFF.

V and J are TRBV18 and TRBJ2-7; 7 positions agree with TRBD1. The CDR3 runs to 15 residues. J gave up 3 bases and V 2 bases, and 7 bases lay outside the gene matches. Germline V gene lookup returns CDR1 KGHSH and CDR2 LQKENI. CDR3 sequence (DNA): TGTGCCAGCTCACCATCGGGCCAGGGGGACTACGAGCAGTACTTC. Residues: CASSPSGQGDYEQYF.

V is TRBV2 and J is TRBJ2-5, with D uncertain. The CDR3 consists of 13 residues. Germline V gene lookup returns CDR1 SNHLY and CDR2 FYNNEI. The V gene lost 0 bases and the J gene lost 6 bases, with 8 bases spanning the gap. This chain's CDR3 is CASSEAGLKTQYF. CDR3 sequence (DNA): TGTGCCAGCAGTGAAGCAGGGCTGAAGACCCAGTACTTC.

This clone showed up just a few times. The chain has TRBV5-1 and TRBJ2-7; 8 nucleotides align to TRBD1. CDR3 length equals 14 residues. The germline CDR1 and CDR2 sequences are SGHRS and YFSETQ. Losses at the gene ends were 4 bases for V and 3 bases for J; bases not matched to a gene: 6. Written as DNA, the CDR3 is TGCGCCAGCAGCCAAGGACAGGGCGGCTACGAGCAGTACTTC. Protein sequence: CASSQGQGGYEQYF.

V usage is TRBV7-3 and J usage is TRBJ2-1, with 11 bases fitting TRBD2. V dropped 6 bases and J dropped 5; count of bases not matched to a gene: 6. The CDR3 covers 15 residues. In germline, CDR1 is SGHTA, CDR2 FQGTGA. This CDR3 reads CASRPGLAENNEQFF. The CDR3 DNA is TGTGCCAGCAGGCCGGGACTAGCGGAAAACAATGAGCAGTTCTTC.

As to this clone: This CDR3 is also generated by other DNA sequences in the sample. V usage is TRBV30 and J usage is TRBJ1-5; TRBD1 matches 10 bases. The CDR3 is 13 residues long. V dropped 3 bases and J dropped 5; count of bases not matched to a gene: 1. Germline assignment: CDR1 GTSNPN and CDR2 SVGIG (reference sequence). CDR3 DNA: TGTGCCTGGAGCGGACAGGGGGATCAGCCCCAGCATTTT. Translating it yields CAWSGQGDQPQHF.

V gene TRBV19 combines with J gene TRBJ2-1, with 8 positions matching TRBD1. The CDR3 length is 15 residues. Germline V CDR1 and CDR2: LNHDA, SQIVND (reference sequence). The junction had 6 bases not matched to a gene; V was cut back by 6 bases and J by 2 bases. The CDR3 loop is CASRIGQGPYNEQFF. The CDR3 nucleotides are TGTGCCAGTAGGATTGGACAGGGCCCCTACAATGAGCAGTTCTTC.

This clone showed up many times. J is TRBJ1-1 and V is TRBV7-9; D gene uncertain. Trimming took 8 bases from V and 1 from J, leaving 8 bases between them. The CDR3 consists of 12 residues. Germline V gene sequence: CDR1 SEHNR, CDR2 FQNEAQ (reference sequence). The CDR3 spells CASQVRNTEAFF. The DNA of the CDR3 is TGTGCCAGCCAGGTGAGGAACACTGAAGCTTTCTTT.

The chain links TRBV25-1 to TRBJ1-5, with D possibly matching TRBD1 (5 bases). CDR3 length: 14 residues. Trimming shortened V by 3 bases and J by 5 bases, and 11 bases separated the two germline ends. Germline-derived CDR1 and CDR2 are MGHDK and SYGVNS. This CDR3 is CASSDWGRDQPQHF. For the CDR3, the DNA is TGTGCCAGCAGTGATTGGGGCAGGGATCAGCCCCAGCATTTT. Complete variable domain (other parts from reference TRBV25-1 and TRBJ1-5): EADIYQTPRYLVIGTGKKITLECSQTMGHDKMYWYQQDPGMELHLIHYSYGVNSTEKGDLSSESTVSRIRTEHFPLTLESARPSHTSQYLCASSDWGRDQPQHFGDGTRLSIL.

This clone was detected only once. The chain's CDR3 is CAWSGNTYEQYF. CDR3 sequence (DNA): TGTGCCTGGAGTGGGAACACCTACGAGCAGTACTTC. The chain employs TRBV30 and TRBJ2-7; D unclear. Trimming cost V 1 base and J 2 bases, with 6 bases left between them. Germline values: CDR1 GTSNPN, CDR2 SVGIG (reference sequence). The CDR3 runs 12 residues.

The chain employs TRBV7-9 and TRBJ2-7; D tentatively fits TRBD1 or TRBD2 (5 bases each). Trimming took off 4 bases at V and 1 base at J, with 20 bases between the two ends. The CDR3 runs 17 residues. Germline-derived CDR1 and CDR2 are SEHNR and FQNEAQ (reference sequence). The DNA for the CDR3 is TGTGCCAGCAGCTCACCCGGGGCCCTAGGGTTTTCCTACGAGCAGTACTTC. Protein product: CASSSPGALGFSYEQYF.

This clone was observed a handful of times. This chain joins TRBV19 and TRBJ2-1; the match to TRBD1 covers 12 bases. After removal of 5 bases from V and 7 bases from J, the junction contained 6 bases not matched to a gene. Germline CDR1 reads LNHDA; CDR2 reads SQIVND (reference sequence). The CDR3 has 15 residues. The CDR3 DNA reads as TGTGCCAGTAGTCCTGGGACAGGGGGCATGAATGAGCAGTTCTTC. Its translation: CASSPGTGGMNEQFF.

The chain uses TRBV5-4 and TRBJ1-4; D perhaps matches TRBD1 (5 bases). Trimming cost V 0 bases and J 6 bases, with 9 bases left between them. CDR1 and CDR2 (germline): SGHNT, YYREEE (reference sequence). The CDR3 loop spans 14 amino acids. CDR3: CASSLAGRDEKLFF. The CDR3, as DNA: TGTGCCAGCAGCTTGGCCGGCAGGGATGAAAAACTGTTTTTT.

This rearrangement joins TRBV30 to TRBJ1-6; 8 nucleotides align to TRBD1. CDR3 length: 13 amino acids. J was trimmed by 13 bases and V by 2 bases; bases with no gene match: 7. Per the germline V gene, CDR1 is GTSNPN and CDR2 is SVGIG (reference sequence). In DNA form, the CDR3 reads TGTGCCTGGAGTTCGACAGGGGTCCCCCCCCTCCACTTT. This gives the protein CAWSSTGVPPLHF.

The rearrangement uses TRBV25-1 and TRBJ1-2, with D possibly TRBD1 on 6 matching bases. The CDR3 totals 14 residues. The V gene lost 4 bases and the J gene lost 4 bases, with 13 bases spanning the gap. Per germline, CDR1 MGHDK and CDR2 SYGVNS. The CDR3 sequence: CASSGQGLGYGYTF. The CDR3 DNA is TGTGCCAGCAGTGGGCAGGGGTTAGGCTATGGCTACACCTTC.

In its sample, this clone was seen once. V usage is TRBV29-1 and J usage is TRBJ1-1; D remains unclear. In germline, CDR1 is SQVTM, CDR2 ANQGSEA. Trimming removed 3 bases from V and 4 bases from J, with 12 bases in between. This CDR3 has 13 amino acids. The CDR3 DNA reads TGCAGCGTTGACCTAGGAGTGAGCACTGAAGCTTTCTTT. The encoded protein is CSVDLGVSTEAFF.

V is TRBV30 and J is TRBJ1-2, with D possibly matching TRBD1 (5 bases). Trimming took 0 bases from V and 12 from J, leaving 14 bases between them. Germline V gene data show CDR1 as GTSNPN and CDR2 as SVGIG (reference sequence). The CDR3 runs to 12 residues. The CDR3 region is CAWSVEAGRHTF. The CDR3 DNA reads as TGTGCCTGGAGTGTGGAGGCGGGGCGTCACACCTTC.

The J gene is TRBJ2-1, the V gene TRBV30, with D maybe TRBD2 (6 bases). Germline V gene sequence: CDR1 GTSNPN, CDR2 SVGIG (reference sequence). CDR3 length equals 14 residues. V shed 3 bases and J shed 13 bases, with 22 bases lying between them. This chain's CDR3 is CAWSRLHGRREQFF. CDR3 nucleotides: TGTGCCTGGAGCCGACTCCACGGTAGGAGGGAACAGTTCTTC.

The V and J genes are TRBV27 and TRBJ2-7; 8 bases fit TRBD2. This CDR3 is built from 13 residues. J was trimmed by 3 bases and V by 6 bases; bases with no gene match: 4. CDR1 MNHEY and CDR2 SMNVEV come from the germline V gene (reference sequence). In DNA form, the CDR3 reads TGTGCCAGCAGAACGACTAGCGTCTACGAGCAGTACTTC. Translation: CASRTTSVYEQYF.

The chain links TRBV4-1 to TRBJ2-1; TRBD2 agrees at 7 bases. Germline assignment: CDR1 MGHRA and CDR2 YSYEKL. The CDR3 covers 14 residues. V shed 2 bases, J shed 6 bases, and the junction held 4 bases outside the gene matches. For the CDR3, the DNA is TGCGCCAGCAGCCAAAGGACTAGAGGCAATGAGCAGTTCTTC. Amino acids: CASSQRTRGNEQFF.